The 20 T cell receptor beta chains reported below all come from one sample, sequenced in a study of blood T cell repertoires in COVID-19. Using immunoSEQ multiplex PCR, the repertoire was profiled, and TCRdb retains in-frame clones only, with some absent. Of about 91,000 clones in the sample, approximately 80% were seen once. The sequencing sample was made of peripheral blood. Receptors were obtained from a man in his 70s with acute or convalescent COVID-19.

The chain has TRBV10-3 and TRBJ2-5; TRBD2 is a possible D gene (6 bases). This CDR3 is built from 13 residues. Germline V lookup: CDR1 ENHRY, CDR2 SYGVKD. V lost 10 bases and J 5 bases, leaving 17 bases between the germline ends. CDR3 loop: CATAGTSGETQYF. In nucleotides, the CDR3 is TGTGCCACCGCAGGGACGAGCGGGGAGACCCAGTACTTC.

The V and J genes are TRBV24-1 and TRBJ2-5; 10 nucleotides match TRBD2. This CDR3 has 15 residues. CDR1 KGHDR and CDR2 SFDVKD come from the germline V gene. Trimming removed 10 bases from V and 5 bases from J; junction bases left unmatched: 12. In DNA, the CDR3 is TGTGCCACGGGATCCGGGGTACTAGCGGGGGAGACCCAGTACTTC. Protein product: CATGSGVLAGETQYF.

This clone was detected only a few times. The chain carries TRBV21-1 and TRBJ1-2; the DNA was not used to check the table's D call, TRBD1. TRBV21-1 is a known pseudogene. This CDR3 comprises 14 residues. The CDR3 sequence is CASTQGDSTYGYTF. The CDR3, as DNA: TGTGCCAGCACCCAAGGGGACAGTACCTATGGCTACACCTTC.

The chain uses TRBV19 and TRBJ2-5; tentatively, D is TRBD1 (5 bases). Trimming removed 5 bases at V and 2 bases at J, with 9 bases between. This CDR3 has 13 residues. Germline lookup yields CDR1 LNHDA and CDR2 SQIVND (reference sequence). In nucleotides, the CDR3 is TGTGCCAGTAGTGACAGTTATCAAGAGACCCAGTACTTC. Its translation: CASSDSYQETQYF.

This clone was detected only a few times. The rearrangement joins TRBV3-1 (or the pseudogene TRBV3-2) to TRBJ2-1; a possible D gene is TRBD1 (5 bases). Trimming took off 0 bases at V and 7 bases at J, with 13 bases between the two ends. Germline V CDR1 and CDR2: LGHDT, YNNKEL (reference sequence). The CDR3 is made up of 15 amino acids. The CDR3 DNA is TGTGCCAGCAGCCAAGATACTTCACCAGGGAATGAGCAGTTCTTC. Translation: CASSQDTSPGNEQFF.

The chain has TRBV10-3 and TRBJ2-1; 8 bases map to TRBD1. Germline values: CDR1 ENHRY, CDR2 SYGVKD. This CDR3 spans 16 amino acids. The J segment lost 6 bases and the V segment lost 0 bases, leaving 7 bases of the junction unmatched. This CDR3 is CAISESKTGASNEQFF. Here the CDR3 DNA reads TGTGCCATCAGTGAGTCGAAGACAGGGGCGAGCAATGAGCAGTTCTTC.

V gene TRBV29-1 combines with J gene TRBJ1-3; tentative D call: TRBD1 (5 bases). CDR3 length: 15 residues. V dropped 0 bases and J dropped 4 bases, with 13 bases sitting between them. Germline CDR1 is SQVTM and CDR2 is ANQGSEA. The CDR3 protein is CSVEDGGAGGNTIYF. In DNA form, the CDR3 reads TGCAGCGTTGAAGATGGTGGGGCAGGGGGAAACACCATATATTTT.

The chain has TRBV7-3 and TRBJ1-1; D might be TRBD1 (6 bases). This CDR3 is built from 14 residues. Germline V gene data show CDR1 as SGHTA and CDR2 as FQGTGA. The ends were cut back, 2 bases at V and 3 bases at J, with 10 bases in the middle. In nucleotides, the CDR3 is TGTGCCAGCAGCTTACAGGGGTGGGACACTGAAGCTTTCTTT. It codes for CASSLQGWDTEAFF.

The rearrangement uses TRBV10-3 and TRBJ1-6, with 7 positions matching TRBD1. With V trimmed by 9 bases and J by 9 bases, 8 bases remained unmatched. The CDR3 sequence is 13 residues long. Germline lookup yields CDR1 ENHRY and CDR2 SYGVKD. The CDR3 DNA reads TGTGCCATGGCCCCAGGGGGGAGTTCACCCCTCCACTTT. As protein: CAMAPGGSSPLHF.

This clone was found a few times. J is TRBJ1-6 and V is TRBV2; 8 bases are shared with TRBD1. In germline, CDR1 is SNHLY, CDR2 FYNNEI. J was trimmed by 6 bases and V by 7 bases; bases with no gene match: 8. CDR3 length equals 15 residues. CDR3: CASTLTDRGNSPLHF. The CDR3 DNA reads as TGTGCCAGCACCCTGACCGACAGGGGTAATTCACCCCTCCACTTT.

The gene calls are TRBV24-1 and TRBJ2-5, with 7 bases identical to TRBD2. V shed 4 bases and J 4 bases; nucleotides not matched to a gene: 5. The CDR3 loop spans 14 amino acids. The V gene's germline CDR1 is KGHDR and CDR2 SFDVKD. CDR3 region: CATSDRGVRETQYF. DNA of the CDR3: TGTGCCACCAGTGACCGGGGGGTTCGAGAGACCCAGTACTTC.

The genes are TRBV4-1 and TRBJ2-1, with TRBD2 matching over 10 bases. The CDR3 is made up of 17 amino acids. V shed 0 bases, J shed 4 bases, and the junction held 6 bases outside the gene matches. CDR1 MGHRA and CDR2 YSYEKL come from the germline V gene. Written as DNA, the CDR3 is TGCGCCAGCAGCCAAGATGGGGGGGGACTAGCGTACAATGAGCAGTTCTTC. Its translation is CASSQDGGGLAYNEQFF.

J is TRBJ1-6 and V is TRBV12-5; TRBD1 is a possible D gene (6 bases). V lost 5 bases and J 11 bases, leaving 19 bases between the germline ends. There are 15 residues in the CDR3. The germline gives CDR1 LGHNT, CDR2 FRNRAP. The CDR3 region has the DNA TGTGCTAGTGGTACCGGACAAGCGGGGGCGACACCCCTCCACTTT. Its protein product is CASGTGQAGATPLHF.

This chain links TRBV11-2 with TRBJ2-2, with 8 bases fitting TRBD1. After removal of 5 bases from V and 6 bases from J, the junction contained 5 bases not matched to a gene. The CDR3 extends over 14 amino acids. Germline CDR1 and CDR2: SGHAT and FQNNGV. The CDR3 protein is CASSQDRAAGELFF. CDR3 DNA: TGTGCCAGCAGCCAGGACAGGGCTGCCGGGGAGCTGTTTTTT.

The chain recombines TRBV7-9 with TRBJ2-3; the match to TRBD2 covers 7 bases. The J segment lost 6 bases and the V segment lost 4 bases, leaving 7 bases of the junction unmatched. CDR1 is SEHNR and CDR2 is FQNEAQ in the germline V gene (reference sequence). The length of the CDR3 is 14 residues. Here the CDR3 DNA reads TGTGCCAGCAGCTCGGGACTAAGTACCGATACGCAGTATTTT. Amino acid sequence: CASSSGLSTDTQYF.

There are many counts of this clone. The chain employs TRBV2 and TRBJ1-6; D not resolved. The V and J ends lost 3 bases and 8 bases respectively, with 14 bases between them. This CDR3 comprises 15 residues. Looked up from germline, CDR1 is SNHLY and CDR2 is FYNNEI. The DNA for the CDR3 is TGTGCCAGCAGTGAGCGCTCGGTCGTCGATTCACCCCTCCACTTT. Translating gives CASSERSVVDSPLHF.

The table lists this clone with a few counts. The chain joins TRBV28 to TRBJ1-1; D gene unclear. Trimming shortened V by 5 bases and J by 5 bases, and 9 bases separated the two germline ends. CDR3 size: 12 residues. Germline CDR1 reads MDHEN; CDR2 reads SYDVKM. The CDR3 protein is CASSSVTTEAFF. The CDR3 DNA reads TGTGCCAGCAGTAGTGTAACTACTGAAGCTTTCTTT. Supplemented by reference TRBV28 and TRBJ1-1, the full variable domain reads DVKVTQSSRYLVKRTGEKVFLECVQDMDHENMFWYRQDPGLGLRLIYFSYDVKMKEKGDIPEGYSVSREKKERFSLILESASTNQTSMYLCASSSVTTEAFFGQGTRLTVV.

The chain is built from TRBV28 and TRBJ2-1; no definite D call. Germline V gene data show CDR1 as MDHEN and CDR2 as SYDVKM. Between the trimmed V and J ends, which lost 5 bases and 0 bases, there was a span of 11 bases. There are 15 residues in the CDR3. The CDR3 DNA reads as TGTGCCAGCAGTACGACTGAGAGCTCCTACAATGAGCAGTTCTTC. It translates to CASSTTESSYNEQFF.

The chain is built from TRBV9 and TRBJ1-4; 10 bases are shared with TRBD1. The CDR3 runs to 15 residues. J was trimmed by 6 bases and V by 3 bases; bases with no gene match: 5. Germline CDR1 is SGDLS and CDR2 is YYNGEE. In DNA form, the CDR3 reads TGTGCCAGCAGCGCAGGGACAGGGGAAGATGAAAAACTGTTTTTT. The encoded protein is CASSAGTGEDEKLFF.

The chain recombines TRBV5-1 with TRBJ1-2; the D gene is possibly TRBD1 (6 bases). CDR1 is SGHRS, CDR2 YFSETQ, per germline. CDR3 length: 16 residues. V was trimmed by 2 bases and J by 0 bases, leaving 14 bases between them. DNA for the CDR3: TGCGCCAGCAGCTTAAACGGCGACAGGCCTAACTATGGCTACACCTTC. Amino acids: CASSLNGDRPNYGYTF.